The T cell receptor beta chain under discussion was sequenced for a study of blood T cell repertoires in COVID-19. Study-level information: Acute and convalescent COVID-19 specimens originated in the United States, Italy and Spain.

The authors' processing: Nucleated cell number was recorded as an estimate derived from reference gene primer amplification. Clones were read by immunoSEQ multiplex PCR, and TCRdb kept only the in-frame ones, dropping some. V, J and clone size are taken as reported in that table, and D and trimming were inferred from the DNA itself. The sample lists fewer than 300,000 clones; around 90% were seen once. What the recovered Cohort 3 donors had was two negative PCRs, clearance, or symptom resolution. Trimming cost V 9 bases and J 5 bases; bases outside gene matches: 5. Germline values: CDR1 MNHEY, CDR2 SMNVEV (reference sequence). The CDR3 spans 13 residues.

The chain uses TRBV27 and TRBJ2-1, with 9 positions matching TRBD1. The sequenced sample was PBMCs or T cells enriched from blood (not recorded which). The receptor was derived from a woman aged 30 to 39 who had recovered from COVID-19. The DNA for the CDR3 is TGTGCCAGTTGGGACAGGGTACACAATGAGCAGTTCTTC. Translating it yields CASWDRVHNEQFF.